Below are 27 T cell receptor beta chains sequenced from a single sample in a study of shared clonotypes between healthy human individuals. The protocol was immunoSEQ multiplex PCR, while the TCRdb copy is restricted to in-frame clones and leaves out a portion. The sample records hundreds of thousands of clones, approximately 74% being singletons. The specimen was memory CD4+ T cells sorted from blood. As to subset: CD45RA-negative fraction. These receptors were taken from a woman aged 25-40 years in good health.

This clone was seen a few times. Other nucleotide sequences in the sample specify the same CDR3. This sequence joins TRBV7-2 and TRBJ2-6, with a weak D call TRBD1 (5 bases). The V end lost 2 bases, the J end lost 4 bases, and 9 bases lay between the germline ends. Germline values: CDR1 SGHTA, CDR2 FQGNSA. The CDR3 contains 15 residues. This CDR3 reads CASSLTRAGANVLTF. The CDR3 DNA sequence: TGTGCCAGCAGCTTAACCAGGGCGGGGGCCAACGTCCTGACTTTC.

Points on this clone: The sample has other DNA sequences that encode this CDR3 too. The J gene is TRBJ1-1, the V gene TRBV28; D is uncertain. There are 13 residues in the CDR3. The germline V gene encodes CDR1 MDHEN and CDR2 SYDVKM. The V end was cut by 3 bases, the J end by 1 base, with 6 bases between. In DNA, the CDR3 is TGTGCCAGCAGTTTCCGCAGGAACACTGAAGCTTTCTTT. This gives the protein CASSFRRNTEAFF.

The V gene is TRBV28, the J gene TRBJ2-2; no reliable D call. CDR1 and CDR2 (germline): MDHEN, SYDVKM. The CDR3 extends over 15 amino acids. V lost 4 bases and J lost 0, with 9 bases in between. The CDR3 protein is CASSWPGANTGELFF. The CDR3 DNA sequence: TGTGCCAGCAGTTGGCCAGGCGCGAACACCGGGGAGCTGTTTTTT. Looking up the rest from reference TRBV28 and TRBJ2-2 gives the full variable domain: DVKVTQSSRYLVKRTGEKVFLECVQDMDHENMFWYRQDPGLGLRLIYFSYDVKMKEKGDIPEGYSVSREKKERFSLILESASTNQTSMYLCASSWPGANTGELFFGEGSRLTVL.

This clone showed up just a few times. The sample contains more than one DNA sequence encoding this CDR3. The chain couples TRBV18 to TRBJ2-6; D unresolved. Germline lookup yields CDR1 KGHSH and CDR2 LQKENI. With 4 bases removed from V and 1 base from J, the gap between germline ends came to 5 bases. The CDR3 has 14 residues. CDR3 sequence: CASSQGSGANVLTF. Written as DNA, the CDR3 is TGTGCCAGCTCACAGGGTTCTGGGGCCAACGTCCTGACTTTC.

The chain carries TRBV10-1 and TRBJ2-7; D might be TRBD2 (5 bases). CDR3 size: 13 residues. The V and J ends lost 8 bases and 3 bases respectively, with 14 bases between them. Per the germline V gene, CDR1 is WNHNN and CDR2 is SYGVQD (reference sequence). This chain's CDR3 is CASSSGIYYEQYF. The CDR3 nucleotides are TGCGCCAGCTCCTCCGGGATTTACTACGAGCAGTACTTC.

This chain connects TRBV4-1 to TRBJ1-2; D is possibly TRBD1 (5 bases). The germline V gene has CDR1 MGHRA and CDR2 YSYEKL. The CDR3 spans 16 residues. V was trimmed by 0 bases and J by 5 bases, leaving 16 bases between them. CDR3 protein: CASSQEAYGTSYGYTF. CDR3 coding DNA: TGCGCCAGCAGCCAAGAAGCGTACGGGACCAGTTATGGCTACACCTTC.

This clone was counted once. The chain links TRBV11-3 to TRBJ2-7; TRBD1 matches at 7 bases. Germline CDR1 SGHNT, CDR2 YENEEA. This CDR3 has 12 amino acids. The CDR3 DNA reads TGTGCCAGCAGCTTACGTACAGGGGCCCCCCATGTC. Translating gives CASSLRTGAPHV.

V gene TRBV6-5 combines with J gene TRBJ1-5, with D unresolved. V lost 7 bases to trimming and J lost 7 bases, with 14 bases between them. The CDR3 runs to 13 residues. Looked up from germline, CDR1 is MNHEY and CDR2 is SVGAGI. In nucleotides, the CDR3 is TGTGCCAGCAAGGCGCCAGGCGGCCAGCCCCAGCATTTT. Amino acids: CASKAPGGQPQHF.

The rearrangement uses TRBV18 and TRBJ2-5; 7 bases agree with TRBD1. Germline CDR1 KGHSH, CDR2 LQKENI. J was trimmed by 5 bases and V by 5 bases; bases with no gene match: 5. The CDR3 is 13 residues long. The CDR3 coding sequence is TGTGCCAGCTCAAACGACAGGGTGGAGACCCAGTACTTC. Translating it yields CASSNDRVETQYF.

In the case of this clone: Other DNA sequences in the sample encode the same CDR3. V gene TRBV14 combines with J gene TRBJ2-2; 10 bases line up with TRBD2. The germline V gene encodes CDR1 SGHDN and CDR2 FVKESK. The CDR3 spans 16 residues. The V and J ends lost 3 bases and 1 base, in that order; junction bases with no gene match: 2. CDR3 DNA sequence: TGTGCCAGCAGCCAGGTAGCGGGAGGGAACACCGGGGAGCTGTTTTTT. It translates to CASSQVAGGNTGELFF. Looking up the rest from reference TRBV14 and TRBJ2-2 gives the full variable domain: EAGVTQFPSHSVIEKGQTVTLRCDPISGHDNLYWYRRVMGKEIKFLLHFVKESKQDESGMPNNRFLAERTGGTYSTLKVQPAELEDSGVYFCASSQVAGGNTGELFFGEGSRLTVL.

This clone was detected only a few times. The J gene is TRBJ1-2, the V gene TRBV7-2; D uncertain. This CDR3 contains 14 residues. Germline V gene lookup returns CDR1 SGHTA and CDR2 FQGNSA. Trimming cost V 1 base and J 2 bases, with 8 bases left between them. DNA of the CDR3: TGTGCCAGCAGCTTAGGGCCTTCGAACTATGGCTACACCTTC. Its translation is CASSLGPSNYGYTF.

The chain is built from TRBV5-1 and TRBJ2-1; 12 nucleotides align to TRBD2. In germline, CDR1 is SGHRS, CDR2 YFSETQ. The junction had 13 bases not matched to a gene; V was cut back by 1 base and J by 5 bases. This CDR3 spans 19 amino acids. The CDR3 spells CASSLRTGGLAGRDNEQFF. The CDR3 DNA is TGCGCCAGCAGCTTGAGGACGGGGGGACTAGCGGGCCGAGACAATGAGCAGTTCTTC.

This sequence joins TRBV28 and TRBJ1-3, with D hard to call. The CDR3 is 15 amino acids. Germline values: CDR1 MDHEN, CDR2 SYDVKM. The V gene lost 6 bases and the J gene lost 0 bases, with 12 bases spanning the gap. CDR3 loop: CASRPGSHSGNTIYF. The CDR3 DNA reads TGTGCCAGCAGACCCGGATCCCACTCTGGAAACACCATATATTTT.

The chain employs TRBV7-2 and TRBJ2-3; 8 nucleotides line up with TRBD2. CDR1 and CDR2 (germline): SGHTA, FQGNSA. The V segment lost 6 bases and the J segment 4 bases; nucleotides outside the gene matches: 12. The CDR3 is 16 amino acids. CDR3 loop: CASSQSGSLGSDTQYF. CDR3 DNA: TGTGCCAGCAGTCAAAGCGGGAGTCTTGGGTCAGATACGCAGTATTTT.

Concerning this clone: The same CDR3 also results from other DNA sequences found in this sample. This sequence joins TRBV5-1 and TRBJ2-1; unclear D gene. Trimming cost V 0 bases and J 4 bases, with 11 bases left between them. Looked up from germline, CDR1 is SGHRS and CDR2 is YFSETQ. The CDR3 length is 15 residues. CDR3 sequence: CASSLDTSTYNEQFF. Here the CDR3 DNA reads TGCGCCAGCAGCTTGGACACCTCAACATACAATGAGCAGTTCTTC.

The rearrangement links TRBV28 to TRBJ1-2; TRBD1 is a possible D gene (5 bases). Looked up from germline, CDR1 is MDHEN and CDR2 is SYDVKM. Trimming took off 7 bases at V and 8 bases at J, with 23 bases between the two ends. CDR3 length: 15 amino acids. In nucleotides, the CDR3 is TGTGCCAGCATTCCCGCCTCCAGGGAGTCAAAGGGCTACACCTTC. Translated: CASIPASRESKGYTF.

This clone appeared once. This chain joins TRBV7-8 and TRBJ1-1; D ambiguous. The CDR3 runs to 12 residues. Trimming removed 0 bases at V and 11 bases at J, with 10 bases between. Germline CDR1 is SGHVS and CDR2 is FQNEAQ. The CDR3 sequence is CASSLAGAVAFF. The CDR3 bases are TGTGCCAGCAGCTTAGCGGGCGCCGTGGCTTTCTTT.

This clone appeared many times. V and J are TRBV6-1 and TRBJ2-7; 7 nucleotides align to TRBD1. Germline V gene sequence: CDR1 MNHNS, CDR2 SASEGT. CDR3 size: 12 residues. Trimming cost V 5 bases and J 4 bases; bases outside gene matches: 2. The CDR3 bases are TGTGCCAGCAGTCCAGGGGGATACGAGCAGTACTTC. Its protein product is CASSPGGYEQYF.

The rearrangement links TRBV5-6 to TRBJ2-5, with 14 positions matching TRBD2. Trimming cost V 4 bases and J 5 bases; bases outside gene matches: 7. This CDR3 comprises 16 residues. Germline V gene data show CDR1 as SGHDT and CDR2 as YYEEEE. CDR3 loop: CASSPPGLAGEETQYF. As DNA, the CDR3 is TGTGCCAGCAGCCCCCCGGGACTAGCGGGAGAGGAGACCCAGTACTTC. Using reference TRBV5-6 and TRBJ2-5 for the parts outside the CDR3, the full variable domain is DAGVTQSPTHLIKTRGQQVTLRCSPKSGHDTVSWYQQALGQGPQFIFQYYEEEERQRGNFPDRFSGHQFPNYSSELNVNALLLGDSALYLCASSPPGLAGEETQYFGPGTRLLVL.

This CDR3 reads CASSWGSGQGTDTQYF. The CDR3 DNA is TGCGCCAGCAGCTGGGGTTCAGGGCAAGGGACAGATACGCAGTATTTT. J is TRBJ2-3 and V is TRBV5-1, with TRBD1 as a possible D gene (5 bases). V was trimmed by 3 bases and J by 3 bases, leaving 17 bases between them. CDR1 SGHRS and CDR2 YFSETQ come from the germline V gene. This CDR3 region has 16 residues.

V gene TRBV28 combines with J gene TRBJ1-5; 8 bases line up with TRBD1. Germline V lookup: CDR1 MDHEN, CDR2 SYDVKM. The CDR3 loop spans 16 amino acids. V shed 5 bases and J 1 base; nucleotides not matched to a gene: 7. CDR3 in amino acids: CASSVLTGVSNQPQHF. CDR3 nucleotides: TGTGCCAGCAGTGTTTTGACAGGGGTAAGCAATCAGCCCCAGCATTTT.

This CDR3 reads CASSLDAVSHGYTF. CDR3 in DNA: TGCGCCAGCAGCTTGGATGCAGTGAGCCATGGCTACACCTTC. This chain joins TRBV5-1 and TRBJ1-2; D is unresolved. This CDR3 comprises 14 residues. Trimming left V 0 bases short and J 6 bases short, with 12 bases between. Germline values: CDR1 SGHRS, CDR2 YFSETQ.

The V gene is TRBV5-6, the J gene TRBJ1-1; D uncertain. Trimming stripped 5 bases from V and 0 bases from J, with 8 bases between. CDR3 length equals 13 residues. Germline CDR1 is SGHDT and CDR2 is YYEEEE. Here the CDR3 reads CASRSGMNTEAFF. As DNA, the CDR3 is TGTGCCAGCAGGTCTGGGATGAACACTGAAGCTTTCTTT.

J is TRBJ2-1 and V is TRBV9, with 7 bases fitting TRBD1. There are 14 residues in the CDR3. Trimming took 4 bases from V and 6 from J; bases not matched to a gene: 7. Germline CDR1 is SGDLS and CDR2 is YYNGEE. The CDR3 nucleotides are TGTGCCAGCAGCCCACGACAGGGCTTCAATGAGCAGTTCTTC. Protein product: CASSPRQGFNEQFF.

V usage is TRBV5-1 and J usage is TRBJ2-3, with 12 positions matching TRBD2. The V gene end was trimmed by 4 bases and the J gene end by 4 bases; junction bases not matched to a gene: 7. CDR3 length equals 16 residues. Germline-derived CDR1 and CDR2 are SGHRS and YFSETQ. The CDR3: CASSRQGLAGPDTQYF. CDR3 sequence (DNA): TGCGCCAGCAGCCGTCAGGGACTAGCGGGCCCAGATACGCAGTATTTT. Using reference TRBV5-1 and TRBJ2-3 for the parts outside the CDR3, the full variable domain is KAGVTQTPRYLIKTRGQQVTLSCSPISGHRSVSWYQQTPGQGLQFLFEYFSETQRNKGNFPGRFSGRQFSNSRSEMNVSTLELGDSALYLCASSRQGLAGPDTQYFGPGTRLTVL.

J is TRBJ2-7 and V is TRBV7-8, with D perhaps TRBD1 or TRBD2 (5 bases each). Germline V gene sequence: CDR1 SGHVS, CDR2 FQNEAQ. Deletions cut 8 bases from V and 1 base from J, with 21 bases between. The CDR3 is 16 amino acids. The CDR3 coding sequence is TGTGCCAGCCGTCCAGGACGGGGCGGGCGTTCCTACGAGCAGTACTTC. This codes for CASRPGRGGRSYEQYF.

The chain uses TRBV6-5 and TRBJ2-3; 8 bases match TRBD2. Germline CDR1 reads MNHEY; CDR2 reads SVGAGI. CDR3 length: 15 amino acids. V lost 5 bases and J lost 1; bases outside the gene matches: 5. The CDR3 DNA follows: TGTGCCAGCAGTGCCAGCGGGAGCGGCACAGATACGCAGTATTTT. Its translation: CASSASGSGTDTQYF.